This T cell receptor beta chain came from a study of Ad26.COV2.S vaccination and SARS-CoV-2 variants. The overall study: The trial was COV1001 and the donor's arm was Ad26.COV2.S.

The CDR3 covers 17 residues. V dropped 5 bases and J dropped 4; count of bases not matched to a gene: 10. The germline V gene encodes CDR1 SGHAT and CDR2 FQNNGV. Generated by immunoSEQ multiplex PCR, the TCRdb table keeps only in-frame clones and is missing some. The table records about 320,000 clones, 85% to 90% of them present only once. Study-wide results and caveats: It was reported that spike-specific CD8+ and CD4+ T cell responses were substantially broad after vaccination. An underestimation of total T cell responses may have resulted from the TCR breadth and depth analyses.

The treatment is: about 20 received Ad26.COV2.S at low or high dose, single or two shots; about 5 received placebo; per-sample allocation not given. Sampling occurred on day 63 after the first vaccine or placebo injection. Many counts were recorded for this clone. Its specificity is not known. This TCR came from a person between 18 and 65 years old who received the Ad26.COV2.S COVID-19 vaccine or a placebo. The source material was peripheral blood, sampled in a trial of Ad26.COV2.S vaccine versus placebo. This chain uses TRBV11-2 with TRBJ2-2; 10 bases map to TRBD2. The CDR3 region is CASSRGPSGGFTGELFF. CDR3 bases: TGTGCCAGCAGCCGGGGCCCTAGCGGGGGTTTCACCGGGGAGCTGTTTTTT.